This TCR beta chain stems from a study of graft-versus-host responses after intestinal transplantation. J was trimmed by 5 bases and V by 7 bases; bases with no gene match: 17. The CDR3 spans 17 residues. Germline CDR1 SGHDT, CDR2 YYEEEE. The study's findings and limits: Analysis identified GvH clones in recipient marrow, with some appearing first in ileum or blood.

Notes on this clone: Its antigen is not identified.

The repertoire was sequenced with immunoSEQ multiplex PCR; TCRdb's copy has only in-frame clones and lacks some. The data show fewer than 110,000 clones, with approximately 93% seen just once and 1.2% held by the top ten. The origin of this receptor is a human donor who received an intestinal transplant. Sequencing used unstimulated CD8+ T cells sorted from spleen or lymph node cells, obtained before intestinal transplant. The V and J genes are TRBV5-6 and TRBJ2-3; TRBD2 agrees at 9 bases. This CDR3 is CASGLRYAGGPRDTQYF. CDR3 nucleotides: TGTGCCAGCGGCCTCCGATATGCGGGGGGGCCACGAGATACGCAGTATTTT.